The entry below gives a single TCR beta chain sequence along with its context. This entry comes from a study of control samples from healthy donors and cancer patients. Assay: immunoSEQ multiplex PCR; the TCRdb copy retains only in-frame clones and omits some. The table has 210,000 or so clones, about 90% seen once. Trimming removed 3 bases at V and 7 bases at J, with 19 bases between. Per the germline V gene, CDR1 is SGDLS and CDR2 is YYNGEE. The CDR3 runs to 15 residues. This rearrangement joins TRBV9 to TRBJ1-1, with D perhaps TRBD1 (5 bases). Sample: blood. The source is a man aged 30 to 45 in good health. This chain's CDR3 is CASSARGAHGNEAFF. The CDR3 DNA is TGTGCCAGCAGCGCCCGAGGGGCGCACGGTAATGAAGCTTTCTTT. Supplemented by reference TRBV9 and TRBJ1-1, the full variable domain reads DSGVTQTPKHLITATGQRVTLRCSPRSGDLSVYWYQQSLDQGLQFLIQYYNGEERAKGNILERFSAQQFPDLHSELNLSSLELGDSALYFCASSARGAHGNEAFFGQGTRLTVV.